This T cell receptor beta chain was profiled in a study of T cell responses to AZD1222 COVID-19 vaccine. Study-level findings and limits: There were repertoire samples only from the period after the peak T cell response. Spike-specific TCR breadth and depth rose after two AZD1222 doses. Donors were mostly white British, more females; clonal diversity possibly underestimated.

This clone was counted once. Its antigen is still unknown. Some clones are missing from TCRdb's copy, which holds only in-frame ones; the method was immunoSEQ multiplex PCR. The repertoire holds over 140,000 clones, with roughly 92% as singletons. Trimming pared 1 base from V and 1 base from J, leaving 7 bases between. The germline V gene has CDR1 MNHEY and CDR2 SMNVEV (reference sequence). CDR3 length equals 15 residues. The chain recombines TRBV27 with TRBJ2-2; D gene ambiguous. The TCR comes from an adult in good health. Specimen: peripheral blood, collected on day 0 of AZD1222 vaccination. The DNA for the CDR3 is TGTGCCAGCAGTTTATTATCTGGGAACACCGGGGAGCTGTTTTTT. This translates into CASSLLSGNTGELFF.